This is a list of T cell receptor beta chains from one sample in a study of control samples from healthy donors and cancer patients. Profiling relied on immunoSEQ multiplex PCR, and the TCRdb table lists in-frame clones only, not all of them. The sample consists of about 120,000 clones, roughly 88% of them appearing once. Sequencing input: PBMCs. The receptors were sampled from a woman aged 55-70 years with lung cancer. Each CDR3 is given with its conserved first and last residue. D genes are given only for firm matches. Clone sizes are given selectively: once, few, many, or a class where the clone is expanded.

>12|TRBV7-2|TRBJ2-7|TRBD1|NA
CASSYDRGHEYF
TGTGCCAGCAGCTATGACAGGGGGCACGAGTACTTC
>13|TRBV15|TRBJ2-7|NA|NA
CATSSGTSYEQYF
TGTGCCACCAGCAGCGGGACATCCTACGAGCAGTACTTC
>14|TRBV15|TRBJ1-6|NA|NA
CASSVGGYNSPLHF
TGTGCCTCCTCCGTGGGGGGGTATAATTCACCCCTCCACTTT
>14|TRBV14|TRBJ2-5|NA|once
CARLQDPSQETQYF
TGTGCCAGACTGCAGGACCCTTCCCAAGAGACCCAGTACTTC
>15|TRBV15|TRBJ1-2|NA|NA
CATSRDPGSPYGYTF
TGTGCCACCAGCAGAGACCCGGGATCCCCCTATGGCTACACCTTC
>13|TRBV28|TRBJ2-7|TRBD1|NA
CASSLQGAYEQYF
TGTGCCAGCAGTTTACAGGGGGCCTACGAGCAGTACTTC
>14|TRBV10-3|TRBJ1-5|TRBD1|NA
CAITNDRANQPQHF
TGTGCCATCACTAATGACAGGGCTAATCAGCCCCAGCATTTT
>15|TRBV9|TRBJ1-1|NA|NA
CASSVDRATNTEAFF
TGTGCCAGCAGCGTAGACAGGGCCACTAACACTGAAGCTTTCTTT
>14|TRBV7-3|TRBJ2-1|TRBD1|NA
CASSTGTGVNEQFF
TGTGCCAGCAGCACCGGGACAGGGGTCAATGAGCAGTTCTTC
>13|TRBV19|TRBJ1-2|NA|NA
CASRAPANYGYTF
TGTGCCAGTAGGGCACCGGCTAACTATGGCTACACCTTC
>13|TRBV5-1|TRBJ2-7|NA|NA
CASSLMGQTEQYF
TGCGCCAGCAGCTTGATGGGACAAACCGAGCAGTACTTC
>14|TRBV5-1|TRBJ2-7|TRBD2|NA
CASSLGAGGNEQYF
TGCGCCAGCAGCTTGGGAGCGGGAGGGAACGAGCAGTACTTC
>12|TRBV5-6|TRBJ1-1|NA|NA
CASSLAVSEAFF
TGTGCCAGCAGCTTGGCTGTTTCTGAAGCTTTCTTT
>16|TRBV7-2|TRBJ1-4|NA|NA
CASSLFPTTTNEKLFF
TGTGCCAGCAGCTTATTTCCGACTACAACTAATGAAAAACTGTTTTTT
>16|TRBV5-1|TRBJ1-4|TRBD1|few
CASSFGYGTGLEKLFF
TGCGCCAGCAGCTTTGGGTACGGGACAGGTCTTGAAAAACTGTTTTTT
>17|TRBV28|TRBJ2-7|NA|NA
CASSSFWGHRNTYEQYF
TGTGCCAGCAGTTCATTCTGGGGCCACCGAAACACCTACGAGCAGTACTTC
>13|TRBV5-1|TRBJ1-1|NA|NA
CASSFTGNTEAFF
TGCGCCAGCAGCTTCACCGGGAACACTGAAGCTTTCTTT
>13|TRBV12-3/TRBV12-4|TRBJ1-2|NA|NA
CASSLSQGRGYTF
TGTGCCAGCAGTTTATCCCAGGGAAGAGGCTACACCTTC
>15|TRBV10-3|TRBJ1-1|NA|NA
CATRGGEEDRTEAFF
TGTGCCACCCGGGGGGGTGAAGAGGATCGGACTGAAGCTTTCTTT
>18|TRBV4-3|TRBJ2-1|TRBD2|NA
CASSQEWRGISVYNEQFF
TGCGCCAGCAGCCAAGAATGGCGGGGGATTTCCGTCTACAATGAGCAGTTCTTC
>14|TRBV6-1|TRBJ2-3|NA|NA
CASSERGATDTQYF
TGTGCCAGCAGTGAACGGGGGGCAACAGATACGCAGTATTTT
>15|TRBV7-8|TRBJ1-4|NA|NA
CASSLVGRTNEKLFF
TGTGCCAGCAGCTTAGTGGGGAGAACTAATGAAAAACTGTTTTTT
>14|TRBV3-1/TRBV3-2|TRBJ1-2|NA|once
CASSQGGGGYGYTF
TGTGCCAGCAGCCAAGGGGGAGGTGGGTACGGCTACACCTTC
>13|TRBV30|TRBJ1-2|NA|NA
CAWSVGQLYGYTF
TGTGCCTGGAGTGTAGGACAGCTCTATGGCTACACCTTC
>15|TRBV12-5|TRBJ1-4|NA|NA
CASGWGLNIGEKLFF
TGTGCTAGTGGTTGGGGGCTGAATATAGGGGAAAAACTGTTTTTT
>14|TRBV5-3|TRBJ1-1|NA|NA
CARSLRAGNTEAFF
TGTGCCAGAAGTTTGAGGGCCGGGAACACTGAAGCTTTCTTT
>17|TRBV19|TRBJ1-3|TRBD1|NA
CASSIDYTGTAGNTIYF
TGTGCCAGTAGTATAGACTACACCGGGACAGCCGGAAACACCATATATTTT
>11|TRBV15|TRBJ2-1|NA|NA
CATSPATEQFF
TGTGCCACCAGCCCCGCGACTGAGCAGTTCTTC
>15|TRBV7-6|TRBJ1-3|TRBD1|NA
CASSKGQISGNTIYF
TGTGCCAGCAGCAAGGGACAGATCTCTGGAAACACCATATATTTT
>14|TRBV7-9|TRBJ2-7|TRBD2|once
CASSSAGLAYEQYF
TGTGCCAGCAGCTCAGCAGGACTAGCCTACGAGCAGTACTTC
>14|TRBV11-3|TRBJ1-1|NA|NA
CASSLGPENTEAFF
TGTGCCAGCAGCTTAGGGCCGGAGAACACTGAAGCTTTCTTT
>16|TRBV7-9|TRBJ2-1|TRBD2|NA
CASSSGLAGEGGEQFF
TGTGCCAGCAGTTCCGGGCTAGCGGGAGAGGGCGGTGAGCAGTTCTTC
>15|TRBV6-2/TRBV6-3|TRBJ1-2|TRBD1|few
CASSSKQGVLYGYTF
TGTGCCAGCAGTTCGAAACAGGGGGTCCTTTATGGCTACACCTTC
>18|TRBV6-1|TRBJ1-2|TRBD1|NA
CASSEEVTGSSHFRGYTF
TGTGCCAGCAGTGAAGAGGTGACAGGGTCCTCACACTTTCGTGGCTACACCTTC
>15|TRBV11-3|TRBJ2-1|TRBD2|NA
CASSLEAGVSNEQFF
TGTGCCAGCAGCTTAGAAGCGGGAGTATCAAATGAGCAGTTCTTC
>16|TRBV18|TRBJ1-1|TRBD1|NA
CASSPRGQGAVTEAFF
TGTGCCAGCTCACCCCGAGGACAGGGAGCGGTAACTGAAGCTTTCTTT
>16|TRBV5-4|TRBJ1-3|NA|NA
CASSLDRVGGGNTIYF
TGTGCCAGCAGCTTGGATCGGGTTGGAGGCGGAAACACCATATATTTT
>17|TRBV19|TRBJ1-5|NA|NA
CASSLDSLAYSNQPQHF
TGTGCCAGTAGCCTAGACAGCCTTGCCTATAGCAATCAGCCCCAGCATTTT
>14|TRBV5-1|TRBJ1-2|TRBD1|NA
CASSDTTGVGGYTF
TGCGCCAGCAGCGACACGACAGGGGTTGGGGGCTACACCTTC
>15|TRBV5-5|TRBJ2-7|TRBD1|once
CASSIADRVLYEQYF
TGTGCCAGCAGCATAGCGGACAGGGTTCTTTACGAGCAGTACTTC
>23|TRBV9|TRBJ1-4|NA|NA
CASSVGGREGLRPKDPTNEKLFF
TGTGCCAGCAGCGTGGGCGGCAGGGAAGGATTGCGACCTAAGGATCCAACTAATGAAAAACTGTTTTTT
>18|TRBV5-4|TRBJ2-1|TRBD2|NA
CASRSGTSGRLTYNEQFF
TGTGCCAGCAGGTCCGGGACTAGCGGGAGGTTAACCTACAATGAGCAGTTCTTC
>15|TRBV7-2|TRBJ2-2|TRBD1|NA
CASSRGTGYTGELFF
TGTGCCAGCAGCAGAGGGACAGGGTACACCGGGGAGCTGTTTTTT
>17|TRBV11-2|TRBJ2-3|TRBD2|NA
CASSFLLAGDPTDTQYF
TGTGCCAGCAGCTTTTTACTAGCGGGGGATCCCACAGATACGCAGTATTTT
>12|TRBV3-1/TRBV3-2|TRBJ2-2|NA|few
CASSPGGGELFF
TGTGCCAGCAGTCCCGGGGGAGGGGAGCTGTTTTTT
>15|TRBV5-1|TRBJ1-5|TRBD1|NA
CASSLDRASNQPQHF
TGCGCCAGCAGCTTAGACAGGGCAAGCAATCAGCCCCAGCATTTT
>14|TRBV6-6|TRBJ2-7|TRBD1|NA
CASSSPGTGMEQYF
TGTGCCAGCAGTTCCCCAGGGACAGGGATGGAGCAGTACTTC
>15|TRBV3-1/TRBV3-2|TRBJ2-5|NA|NA
CASSQMGHYQETQYF
TGTGCCAGCAGCCAAATGGGACATTACCAAGAGACCCAGTACTTC
>14|TRBV3-1/TRBV3-2|TRBJ1-1|NA|NA
CASSQEQMNTEAFF
TGTGCCAGCAGCCAAGAACAGATGAACACTGAAGCTTTCTTT